A selection of T cell receptor beta chains follows, all from one sample in a study of graft-versus-host responses after intestinal transplantation. No cognate antigen is known for these TCRs. Assay: immunoSEQ multiplex PCR; the TCRdb copy retains only in-frame clones and omits some. This sample has roughly 90,000 clones, with 75% to 95% found just once. The specimen was unstimulated CD4+ T cells sorted from spleen or lymph node cells, collected before transplant. The origin of the receptors is a human donor who was the organ donor for an intestinal transplant. Both conserved end residues are part of each CDR3. Fields, in order: V gene, clone size, D gene, J gene, CDR3 DNA, CDR3 protein. The D gene is left open where the match is weak. For some rows the clone size is stated as once, few or many, or as a class when expanded; others skip it.

V: TRBV5-5
size: -
D: -
J: TRBJ1-1
DNA: TGTGCCAGCAGCTTGGCCGCGGGGACTGAAGCTTTCTTT
CDR3: CASSLAAGTEAFF

V: TRBV21-1
size: -
D: -
J: TRBJ1-4
DNA: TGTGCCAGCAGCTCGCCCCCGGACGGGATTTGGGAAAAACTGTTTTTT
CDR3: CASSSPPDGIWEKLFF

V: TRBV6-1
size: -
D: -
J: TRBJ2-5
DNA: TGTGCCAGCAGTGATTCCTATCGATTTATGGCCCAGTACTTC
CDR3: CASSDSYRFMAQYF

V: TRBV14
size: once
D: TRBD2
J: TRBJ2-3
DNA: TGTGCCAGCAGCCAAAGACTAGCGAGAGATACGCAGTATTTT
CDR3: CASSQRLARDTQYF

V: TRBV5-1
size: -
D: -
J: TRBJ1-2
DNA: TGCGCCAGCAGCTTGGTCATGGGGGGGGGCCATGGCTACACCTTC
CDR3: CASSLVMGGGHGYTF

V: TRBV11-1
size: -
D: -
J: TRBJ2-2
DNA: TGTGCCAGCAGGTTGTTAGCCAGAACCGGGGAGCTGTTTTTT
CDR3: CASRLLARTGELFF

V: TRBV7-2
size: once
D: -
J: TRBJ2-5
DNA: TGTGCCAGCAGCTACCTGGGGGCTGTACAACAAGAGACCCAGTACTTC
CDR3: CASSYLGAVQQETQYF

V: TRBV6-1
size: -
D: -
J: TRBJ2-2
DNA: TGTGCCAGCAGTGGATGGGACTTTTACACCGGGGAGCTGTTTTTT
CDR3: CASSGWDFYTGELFF

V: TRBV7-6
size: once
D: -
J: TRBJ1-6
DNA: TGTGCCAGCAGCTTAGCAGGGAGGGAGAATTCACCCCTCCACTTT
CDR3: CASSLAGRENSPLHF

V: TRBV27
size: -
D: TRBD1
J: TRBJ1-5
DNA: TGTGCCAGCAGTATAGGGGGCACGAACAATCAGCCCCAGCATTTT
CDR3: CASSIGGTNNQPQHF

V: TRBV9
size: -
D: TRBD1
J: TRBJ1-1
DNA: TGTGCCAGCAGCCCGGGACAGGGACGATATTCGAACACTGAAGCTTTCTTT
CDR3: CASSPGQGRYSNTEAFF

V: TRBV6-5
size: -
D: TRBD2
J: TRBJ2-7
DNA: TGTGCCAGCAGTTACGGCTTAGCGGGAGCCTACGAGCAGTACTTC
CDR3: CASSYGLAGAYEQYF